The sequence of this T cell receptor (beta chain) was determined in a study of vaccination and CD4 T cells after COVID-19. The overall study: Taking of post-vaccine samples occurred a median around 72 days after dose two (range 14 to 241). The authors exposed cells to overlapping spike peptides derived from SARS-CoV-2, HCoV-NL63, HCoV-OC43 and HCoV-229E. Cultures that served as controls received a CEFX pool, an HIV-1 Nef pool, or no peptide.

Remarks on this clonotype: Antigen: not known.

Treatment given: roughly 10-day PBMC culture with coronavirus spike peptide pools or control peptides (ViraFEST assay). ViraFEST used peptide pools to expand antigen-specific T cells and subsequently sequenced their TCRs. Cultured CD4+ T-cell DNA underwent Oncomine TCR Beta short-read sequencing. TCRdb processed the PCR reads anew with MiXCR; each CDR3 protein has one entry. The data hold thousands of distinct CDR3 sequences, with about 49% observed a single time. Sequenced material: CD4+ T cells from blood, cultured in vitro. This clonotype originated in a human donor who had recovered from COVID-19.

CDR3 loop: CREHGDRDYEQYF. The CDR3 region has the DNA TGTCGGGAGCACGGGGACAGAGACTACGAGCAGTACTTC. The chain joins TRBV9 to TRBJ2-7; tentatively, D is TRBD1 (7 bases). The CDR3 has 13 residues. Germline V gene lookup returns CDR1 SGDLS and CDR2 YYNGEE. Together with reference TRBV9 and TRBJ2-7, the CDR3 gives the full variable domain: DSGVTQTPKHLITATGQRVTLRCSPRSGDLSVYWYQQSLDQGLQFLIQYYNGEERAKGNILERFSAQQFPDLHSELNLSSLELGDSALYFCREHGDRDYEQYFGPGTRLTVT.